A selection of T cell receptor beta chains follows, all from one sample in a study of shared clonotypes between healthy human individuals. Method: immunoSEQ multiplex PCR; TCRdb's copy keeps in-frame clones and lacks some. Of roughly 2.2 million clones detected, 90% to 95% appear once; the ten largest clones hold 0.39%. The sequenced sample was naive CD4+ T cells from PBMCs. These TCRs come from a man aged 18-30 years in good health. Some clones in this sample may be carry-over from other donors' samples. CDR3s leave out the opening cysteine and the closing phenylalanine or tryptophan. The D gene is left open where the match is weak.

D gene,V gene,J gene,CDR3 protein
NA,TRBV27,TRBJ2-2,ASSLGIAALNTGELF
NA,TRBV2,TRBJ1-4,ASRRDEKLF
NA,TRBV28,TRBJ1-2,ASSPPTGNYGYT
NA,TRBV27,TRBJ1-4,ASSLRRGEKLF
NA,TRBV19,TRBJ2-4,ASSIDGRTFKNIQY
NA,TRBV7-3,TRBJ2-5,ASSLSPGGRETQY
TRBD2,TRBV9,TRBJ2-7,ASSARLAGAEQY
NA,TRBV7-9,TRBJ1-1,ASSLESGNTEAF
NA,TRBV6-5,TRBJ2-3,ASSQGQGGDTQY
NA,TRBV7-2,TRBJ2-1,ASSLNGGSYNEQF
TRBD2,TRBV10-3,TRBJ2-3,AISESSSGTGTDTQY
TRBD2,TRBV4-1,TRBJ2-7,ASSQVAGGWYEQY
NA,TRBV7-2,TRBJ1-5,ASSSSEGPQH
NA,TRBV7-6,TRBJ2-7,ASSSLPRTYEQY
TRBD2,TRBV5-1,TRBJ2-5,ASQRGFQETQY
NA,TRBV21-1,TRBJ2-5,ASSPQGTSGKQETQY
NA,TRBV11-3,TRBJ1-4,ASSLDNTESNEKLF
TRBD2,TRBV28,TRBJ2-5,ASRFTSVETQY
NA,TRBV28,TRBJ1-1,ASSLGQGGLNTEAF
NA,TRBV19,TRBJ1-3,ASKVYTSGNTIY
TRBD1,TRBV28,TRBJ1-5,ASGWTGGEGNQPQH
TRBD2,TRBV15,TRBJ2-2,ATSRKPSGSRTGELF
NA,TRBV6-1,TRBJ1-3,ASQVGQGGNTIY
NA,TRBV5-1,TRBJ2-1,ASSLGAGTYNEQF
TRBD2,TRBV28,TRBJ2-7,ASSLPSGGFSYEQY
NA,TRBV15,TRBJ2-2,ATSSFSVNTGELF
NA,TRBV28,TRBJ1-4,ASSRDRWEKLF
NA,TRBV5-1,TRBJ1-2,ASSRLETGYGYT
TRBD1,TRBV5-1,TRBJ2-7,ASSSRQGIFDEQY
TRBD1,TRBV9,TRBJ1-5,ASSPGGQSNQPQH
NA,TRBV9,TRBJ2-5,ASSVVGETQY
NA,TRBV27,TRBJ2-7,ASSSPGRLLDEQY
TRBD2,TRBV7-9,TRBJ2-3,ASNPPSGRARADTQY
NA,TRBV5-8,TRBJ1-5,ASSLGPGGNQPQH
TRBD2,TRBV6-6,TRBJ2-5,ASSYQAGGPGETQY
TRBD1,TRBV11-2,TRBJ1-5,ASSLRQGEQPQH
NA,TRBV5-1,TRBJ1-4,ASRPTPGATEKLF
TRBD2,TRBV28,TRBJ2-1,ASSSYRAGGPGRNEQF
NA,TRBV11-2,TRBJ1-3,ASSYIRGSGNTIY
NA,TRBV5-1,TRBJ1-2,ASGNERGGYT
TRBD2,TRBV9,TRBJ2-1,ASSTPSGRAVGNEQF
NA,TRBV28,TRBJ2-5,ASSLFGTQETQY
TRBD1,TRBV18,TRBJ1-2,ASSPDRGLNYGYT
NA,TRBV15,TRBJ2-3,ATSRGVEDTQY
NA,TRBV18,TRBJ2-7,ASSPGLSYEQY
NA,TRBV25-1,TRBJ2-7,ASTRAGSYEQY
NA,TRBV7-2,TRBJ2-1,ASSLARQSYNEQF